This TCR beta chain comes out of a study of neurological immune-mediated disorders. 5'RACE with 10-nucleotide random UMIs produced the cDNA. From the 5' RACE reads, TCRdb called clonotypes with MiXCR, one entry per CDR3 protein. This sample carries about 60,000 distinct CDR3 sequences, 3.6% of them seen once, and the ten largest clones take 1.5% to 2%. The CDR3 is 14 amino acids. V was shortened by 3 bases and J by 1 base, with 9 bases between the two germline ends. From 2 million PBMCs stored at -80 C, the unsorted libraries were generated. The sample holds many counts of this clonotype. This sequence was found in a young man with multiple sclerosis. Sequenced input: PBMCs. The chain uses TRBV12-3 or TRBV12-4 and TRBJ1-1; possibly TRBD1 for D (6 bases). The CDR3 is CASSFQGPNTEAFF. The CDR3 DNA reads as TGTGCCAGCAGTTTTCAGGGGCCGAACACTGAAGCTTTCTTT.